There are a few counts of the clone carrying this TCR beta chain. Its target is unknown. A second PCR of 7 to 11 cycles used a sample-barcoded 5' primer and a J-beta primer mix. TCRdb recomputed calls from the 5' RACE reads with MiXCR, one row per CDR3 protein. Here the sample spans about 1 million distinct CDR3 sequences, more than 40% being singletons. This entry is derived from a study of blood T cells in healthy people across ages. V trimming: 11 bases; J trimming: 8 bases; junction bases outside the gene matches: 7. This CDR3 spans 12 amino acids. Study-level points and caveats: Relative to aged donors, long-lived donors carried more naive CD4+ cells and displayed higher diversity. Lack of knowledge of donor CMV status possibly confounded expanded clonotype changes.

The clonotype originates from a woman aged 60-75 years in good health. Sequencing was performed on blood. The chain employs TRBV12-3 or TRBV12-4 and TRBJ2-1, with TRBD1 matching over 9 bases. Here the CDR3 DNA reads TGTGCCTCCGGGACAGGGTGGGATGAGCAGTTCTTC. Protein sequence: CASGTGWDEQFF.